Listed below are T cell receptor beta chains from one sample, sequenced in a study of cytomegalovirus exposure and HLA in healthy donors. The protocol was immunoSEQ multiplex PCR, while the TCRdb copy is restricted to in-frame clones and leaves out a portion. Of about 150,000 clones listed, 75% are singletons. Sequencing was carried out using PBMCs. The source is a man under 40 in good health and CMV-seronegative. Both conserved end residues are part of each CDR3. A D gene is named only where the DNA matches it firmly. Rows may omit the clone size; those that give it use once, few, many or a size class.

TRBV19	-	TRBJ2-7	-	CASSIDRGGYAQYF	TGTGCCAGTAGTATAGATCGGGGAGGATACGCGCAGTACTTC
TRBV6-6	-	TRBJ1-5	TRBD1	CASTKGQGNQPQHF	TGTGCCAGCACTAAGGGACAGGGAAATCAGCCCCAGCATTTT
TRBV9	-	TRBJ2-1	-	CASSVGAFNEQFF	TGTGCCAGCAGCGTAGGGGCTTTTAATGAGCAGTTCTTC
TRBV4-1	-	TRBJ1-1	-	CASSYRASNMNTEAFF	TGCGCCAGCAGTTACAGGGCTTCTAACATGAACACTGAAGCTTTCTTT
TRBV7-9	once	TRBJ2-2	-	CASSPKAKGKGGELFF	TGTGCCAGCAGCCCCAAAGCAAAGGGGAAGGGCGGGGAGCTGTTTTTT
TRBV19	-	TRBJ2-1	-	CASRWVTGDNEQFF	TGTGCCAGTAGGTGGGTGACGGGGGACAATGAGCAGTTCTTC
TRBV7-6	-	TRBJ1-3	TRBD1	CASSYRGGSSGNTIYF	TGTGCCAGCAGCTACAGGGGGGGGAGCTCTGGAAACACCATATATTTT
TRBV27	-	TRBJ2-7	TRBD1	CASSLNRGHYEQYF	TGTGCCAGCAGTTTAAACAGGGGCCACTACGAGCAGTACTTC
TRBV7-9	-	TRBJ1-4	-	CASSLRGKLFF	TGTGCCAGCAGCCTACGGGGGAAACTGTTTTTT
TRBV14	-	TRBJ2-7	-	CASSRDRSYEQYF	TGTGCCAGCAGCCGTGACAGATCCTACGAGCAGTACTTC
TRBV7-9	-	TRBJ1-4	TRBD1	CASSLQGVANEKLFF	TGTGCCAGCAGCTTACAGGGGGTAGCTAATGAAAAACTGTTTTTT
TRBV28	-	TRBJ2-7	TRBD2	CASSPHGGSGYEQYF	TGTGCCAGCAGCCCCCATGGCGGGAGCGGCTACGAGCAGTACTTC
TRBV7-9	-	TRBJ1-4	TRBD1	CASSTTGGEKLFF	TGTGCCAGCAGCACAACAGGGGGCGAAAAACTGTTTTTT
TRBV5-1	-	TRBJ1-2	-	CASSFTDSSNYGYTF	TGCGCCAGCAGCTTCACGGACAGCTCTAACTATGGCTACACCTTC
TRBV4-1	-	TRBJ2-7	TRBD1	CASSPIRDRPEQYF	TGCGCCAGCAGCCCGATCCGGGACAGACCCGAGCAGTACTTC
TRBV28	few	TRBJ1-1	TRBD1	CASSAGDRATEAFF	TGTGCCAGCAGTGCGGGTGACAGGGCGACTGAAGCTTTCTTT